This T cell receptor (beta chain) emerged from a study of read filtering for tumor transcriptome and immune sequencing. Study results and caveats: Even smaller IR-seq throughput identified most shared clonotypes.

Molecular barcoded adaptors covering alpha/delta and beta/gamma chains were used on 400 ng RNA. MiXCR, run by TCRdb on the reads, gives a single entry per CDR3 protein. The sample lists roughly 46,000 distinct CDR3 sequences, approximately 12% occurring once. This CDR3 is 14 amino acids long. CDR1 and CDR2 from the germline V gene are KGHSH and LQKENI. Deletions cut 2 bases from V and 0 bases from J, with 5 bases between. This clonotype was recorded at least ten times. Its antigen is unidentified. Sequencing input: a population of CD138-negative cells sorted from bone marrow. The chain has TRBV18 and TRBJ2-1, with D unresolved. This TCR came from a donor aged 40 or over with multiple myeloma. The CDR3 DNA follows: TGTGCCAGCTCACCATTCAGCTCCTACAATGAGCAGTTCTTC. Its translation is CASSPFSSYNEQFF.